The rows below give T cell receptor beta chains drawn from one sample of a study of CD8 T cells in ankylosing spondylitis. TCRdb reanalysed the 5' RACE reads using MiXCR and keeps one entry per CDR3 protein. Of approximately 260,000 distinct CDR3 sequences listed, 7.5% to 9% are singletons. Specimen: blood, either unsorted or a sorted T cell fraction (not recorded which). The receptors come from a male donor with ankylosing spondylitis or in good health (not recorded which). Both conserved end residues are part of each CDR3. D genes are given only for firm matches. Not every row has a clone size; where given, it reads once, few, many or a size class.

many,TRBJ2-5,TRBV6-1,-,TGTGCCAGCAGTGGAACTAGCCGGCAGACCCAGTACTTC,CASSGTSRQTQYF
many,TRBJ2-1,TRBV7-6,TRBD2,TGTGCCAGCAGCTCAAGACTAGCGGGAGTCTCTCTGAGCAATGAGCAGTTCTTC,CASSSRLAGVSLSNEQFF
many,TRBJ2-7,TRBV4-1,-,TGCGCCAGCAGCAAAGTGGGAACCTACGAGCAGTACTTC,CASSKVGTYEQYF
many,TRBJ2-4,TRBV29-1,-,TGCAGCGTTGAAGAGAGAACCAAAAACATTCAGTACTTC,CSVEERTKNIQYF
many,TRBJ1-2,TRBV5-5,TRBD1,TGTGCCAGCAGCCCCTGGACAGGAGGAGGCTATGGCTACACCTTC,CASSPWTGGGYGYTF
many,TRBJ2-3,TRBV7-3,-,TGTGCCAGCAGCGCCGTGCCCAATCCCACAGATACGCAGTATTTT,CASSAVPNPTDTQYF
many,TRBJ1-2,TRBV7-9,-,TGTGCCAGCAGCGGGGGGGCGGCGAACTATGGCTACACCTTC,CASSGGAANYGYTF
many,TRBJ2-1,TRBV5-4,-,TGTGCCAGCAGCCGCCGGGACTCTCGCTACAATGAGCAGTTCTTC,CASSRRDSRYNEQFF
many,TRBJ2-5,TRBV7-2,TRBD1,TGTGCCAGCAGCTTATACTTGGACAGGGTTAATCAAGAGACCCAGTACTTC,CASSLYLDRVNQETQYF
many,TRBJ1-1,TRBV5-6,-,TGTGCCAGCAGCTTGTTGCGAGACATGGAGAACACTGAAGCTTTCTTT,CASSLLRDMENTEAFF
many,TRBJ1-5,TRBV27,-,TGTGCCAGCAGTTTATCGGTCCCCCGGTATCAGCCCCAGCATTTT,CASSLSVPRYQPQHF
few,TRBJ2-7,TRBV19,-,TGTGCCACTGGGGGTGGGGCTGGCGAGCAGTACTTC,CATGGGAGEQYF
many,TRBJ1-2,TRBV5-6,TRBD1,TGTGCCAGCAGCTCCAGAGGACAGGGGGTATATGGCTACACCTTC,CASSSRGQGVYGYTF
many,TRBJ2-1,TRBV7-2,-,TGTGCCAGCAGCCCCAGCTCCTACAATGAGCAGTTCTTC,CASSPSSYNEQFF
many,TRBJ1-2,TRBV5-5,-,-,CASSFGQGGFGYGYTF
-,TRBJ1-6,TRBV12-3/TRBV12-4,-,TGTGCCAGCAGTTTAGGTTCAGGGCATTCACCCCTCCACTTT,CASSLGSGHSPLHF
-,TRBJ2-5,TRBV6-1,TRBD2,TGTGCCAGCATTCTAGCGGGAGTGAGCGAGACCCAGTACTTC,CASILAGVSETQYF
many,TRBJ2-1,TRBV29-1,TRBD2,TGCAGCGCCCTGGCTGCGGGAGGGTCTTACAATGAGCAGTTCTTC,CSALAAGGSYNEQFF
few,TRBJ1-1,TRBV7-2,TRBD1,TGTGCCAGCAGCTTCAGGGGGCTGAAGACTGAAGCTTTCTTT,CASSFRGLKTEAFF
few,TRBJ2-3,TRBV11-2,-,TGTGCCAGCAGCCCTCGGACTTTCCCGGATACGCAGTATTTT,CASSPRTFPDTQYF
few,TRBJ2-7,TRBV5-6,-,TGTGCCAGCAGCCCCGGCTACCAGGCCTCCTACGAGCAGTACTTC,CASSPGYQASYEQYF
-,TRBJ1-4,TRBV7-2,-,TGTGCCAGCAGCTTAGTTGCCAGGAGTAATGAAAAACTGTTTTTT,CASSLVARSNEKLFF
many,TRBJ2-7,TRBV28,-,TGTGCCAGCGGACAGCTAAACTACGAGCAGTACTTC,CASGQLNYEQYF
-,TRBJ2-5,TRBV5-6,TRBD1,TGTGCCAGCAGCTTGACAGGGGTAGGAGAGACCCAGTACTTC,CASSLTGVGETQYF
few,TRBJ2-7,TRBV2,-,TGTGCCAGCAGTGGTCCGGCGGCCAACTCCTACGAGCAGTACTTC,CASSGPAANSYEQYF
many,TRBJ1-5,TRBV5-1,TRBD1,TGCGCCAGCAGCTTGGACGGGGGACAGGTTCAGCCCCAGCATTTT,CASSLDGGQVQPQHF
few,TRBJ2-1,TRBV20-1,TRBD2,TGCAGTGCTAGAAGAACCGGGACTAGGGTTGGCAATGAGCAGTTCTTC,CSARRTGTRVGNEQFF
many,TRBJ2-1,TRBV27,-,TGTGCCAGCAGTTGGTTCTCCCCGGGACGCTCCTACAATGAGCAGTTCTTC,CASSWFSPGRSYNEQFF
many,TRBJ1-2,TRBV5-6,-,TGTGCCAGCAGCTTAAGGCAACTCGGCTATGGCTACACCTTC,CASSLRQLGYGYTF
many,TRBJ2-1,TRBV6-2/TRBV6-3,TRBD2,TGTGCCAGCAGCCCGGGACTAGCGGGGGGTTTTTCCTACAATGAGCAGTTCTTC,CASSPGLAGGFSYNEQFF
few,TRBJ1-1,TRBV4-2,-,TGTGCCAGCAGCCGGGGGGGGATGGGTACTGAAGCTTTCTTT,CASSRGGMGTEAFF
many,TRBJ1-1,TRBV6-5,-,TGTGCCAGCAGTCATCAGGGGGAAGCTTTCTTT,CASSHQGEAFF
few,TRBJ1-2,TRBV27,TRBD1,TGTGCCAGCAGTTCGATCGGACAGGGGGCAGATGGCTACACCTTC,CASSSIGQGADGYTF
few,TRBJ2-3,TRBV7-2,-,TGTGCCAGCATCCCGACCCCCGTTGCGGATACGCAGTATTTT,CASIPTPVADTQYF
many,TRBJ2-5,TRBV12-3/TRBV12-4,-,TGTGCCAGCAGCAATCTCCCCACGGGAAGCGAGACCCAGTACTTC,CASSNLPTGSETQYF
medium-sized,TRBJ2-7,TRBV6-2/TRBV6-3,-,TGTGCCAGCAGGATAAGCGCCTACTACGAGCAGTACTTC,CASRISAYYEQYF
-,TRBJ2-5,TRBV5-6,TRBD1,TGTGCCAGCAGCTCCGGGACAGGTGACCAAGAGACCCAGTACTTC,CASSSGTGDQETQYF
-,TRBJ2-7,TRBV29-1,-,TGCAGCGTTGCGCGCTCCCTCGGGGAGCAGTACTTC,CSVARSLGEQYF
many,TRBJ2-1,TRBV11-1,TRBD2,TGTGCCAGCAGCTTACAAGGGGTGCAGACTAGCGCCCCAGCTCACAATGAGCAGTTCTTC,CASSLQGVQTSAPAHNEQFF
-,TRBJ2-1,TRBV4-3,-,TGCGCCAGCAGCCAATCGTTCGGGGTCCGGGGCTACAATGAGCAGTTCTTC,CASSQSFGVRGYNEQFF
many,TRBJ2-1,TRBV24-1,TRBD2,TGTGCCACCAGTGTGCTAGCGGGAGGATCTGAGCAGTTCTTC,CATSVLAGGSEQFF
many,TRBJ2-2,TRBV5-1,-,TGCGCCAGCCGGGCCCCGGGTACCGGGGAGCTGTTTTTT,CASRAPGTGELFF
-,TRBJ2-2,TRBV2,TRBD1,TGTGCCAGCTCCGGGACAGAGTTCACCGGGGAGCTGTTTTTT,CASSGTEFTGELFF
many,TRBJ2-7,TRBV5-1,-,TGCGCCAGCAGCCCTCCCGACAGCCCCTACGAGCAGTACTTC,CASSPPDSPYEQYF
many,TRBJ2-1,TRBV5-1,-,TGCGCCAGCAGCTCCCTCGGACAGAGCTACAATGAGCAGTTCTTC,CASSSLGQSYNEQFF
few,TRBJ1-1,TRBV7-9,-,TGTGCCAGCAGCTTAGTGGGTAGGAACACTGAAGCTTTCTTT,CASSLVGRNTEAFF